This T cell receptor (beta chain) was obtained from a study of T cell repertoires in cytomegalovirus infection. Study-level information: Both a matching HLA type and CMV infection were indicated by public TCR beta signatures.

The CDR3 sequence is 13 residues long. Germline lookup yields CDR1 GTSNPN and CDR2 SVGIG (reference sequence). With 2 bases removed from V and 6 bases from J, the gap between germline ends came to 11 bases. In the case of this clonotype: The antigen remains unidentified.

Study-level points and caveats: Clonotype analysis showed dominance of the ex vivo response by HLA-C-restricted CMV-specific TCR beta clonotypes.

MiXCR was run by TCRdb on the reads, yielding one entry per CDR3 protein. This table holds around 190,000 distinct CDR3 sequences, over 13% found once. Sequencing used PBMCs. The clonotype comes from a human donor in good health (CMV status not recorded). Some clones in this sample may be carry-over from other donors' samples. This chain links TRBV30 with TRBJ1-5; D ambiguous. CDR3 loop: CAWSLEGSQPQHF. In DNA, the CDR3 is TGTGCCTGGAGTCTGGAGGGAAGTCAGCCCCAGCATTTT.